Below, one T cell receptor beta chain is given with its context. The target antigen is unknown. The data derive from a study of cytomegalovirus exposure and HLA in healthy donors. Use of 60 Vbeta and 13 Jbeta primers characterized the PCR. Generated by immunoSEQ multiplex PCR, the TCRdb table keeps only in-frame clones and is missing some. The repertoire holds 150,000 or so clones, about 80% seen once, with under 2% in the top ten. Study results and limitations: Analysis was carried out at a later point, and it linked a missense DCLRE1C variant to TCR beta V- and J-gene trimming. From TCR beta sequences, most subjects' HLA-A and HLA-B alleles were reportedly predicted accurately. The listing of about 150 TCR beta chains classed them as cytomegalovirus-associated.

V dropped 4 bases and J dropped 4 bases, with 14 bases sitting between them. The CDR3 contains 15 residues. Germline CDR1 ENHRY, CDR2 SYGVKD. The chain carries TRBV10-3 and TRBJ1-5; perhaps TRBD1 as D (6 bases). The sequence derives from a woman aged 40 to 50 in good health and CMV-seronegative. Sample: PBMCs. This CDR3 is CAISGSGQLNQPQHF. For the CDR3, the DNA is TGTGCCATCAGTGGTTCTGGACAGCTAAATCAGCCCCAGCATTTT.